The 19 T cell receptor beta chains below come from one sample, sequenced in a study of radiotherapy plus CTLA-4 blockade in lung cancer (dated by TCRdb to the late 2010s). Libraries were prepared through the immunoSEQ multiplex PCR assay. The table was pulled from immuneACCESS by TCRdb, which kept in-frame rearrangements only. Such tables lose some clones; where checked, under half of the loss comes from unresolved V genes, and the rest has no known cause. The sample has roughly 63,000 clones on record, about 70% of them singletons. The ten largest clonotypes hold roughly 8.7% of the sample. The sequences come from peripheral blood, collected from a patient treated with radiotherapy plus ipilimumab. The origin of the receptors is a human donor with non-small cell lung cancer whose response to radiotherapy plus ipilimumab could not be evaluated.

This clone came up once. The rearrangement links TRBV2 to TRBJ2-7; no clear D. The germline CDR1 and CDR2 sequences are SNHLY and FYNNEI. The V gene lost 1 base and the J gene lost 0 bases, with 4 bases spanning the gap. The CDR3 extends over 13 amino acids. CDR3 protein: CASSEGHSYEQYF. CDR3 nucleotide sequence: TGTGCCAGCAGTGAAGGACACTCCTACGAGCAGTACTTC.

This chain joins TRBV4-3 and TRBJ1-5; perhaps TRBD1 as D (5 bases). Germline V CDR1 and CDR2: LGHNA, YSLEER. Between the trimmed V and J ends, which lost 4 bases and 0 bases, there was a span of 13 bases. This CDR3 is built from 16 residues. The CDR3 DNA follows: TGCGCCAGCAGCCTACGTTCCAGGGATAGCAATCAGCCCCAGCATTTT. This gives the protein CASSLRSRDSNQPQHF.

The chain employs TRBV5-4 and TRBJ1-1; TRBD1 aligns across 7 bases. Germline V gives CDR1 SGHNT, CDR2 YYREEE (reference sequence). The CDR3 covers 13 residues. The V segment lost 4 bases and the J segment 7 bases; nucleotides outside the gene matches: 7. The CDR3 loop reads CASSPGGFGEAFF. As DNA, the CDR3 is TGTGCCAGCAGCCCAGGGGGGTTTGGTGAAGCTTTCTTT.

This rearrangement joins TRBV5-1 to TRBJ1-6, with D possibly matching TRBD1 (5 bases). Deletions cut 0 bases from V and 0 bases from J, with 7 bases between. Germline CDR1 is SGHRS and CDR2 is YFSETQ. This CDR3 is built from 16 residues. CDR3 protein: CASSLGQGSYNSPLHF. In nucleotides, the CDR3 is TGCGCCAGCAGCTTGGGGCAGGGCTCCTATAATTCACCCCTCCACTTT.

With respect to this clone: One junction end disagrees with the germline gene, perhaps due to a read error. This chain uses TRBV10-2 with TRBJ2-1; weak D call: TRBD2 (6 bases). CDR1 is WSHSY and CDR2 is SAAADI in the germline V gene. The CDR3 sequence is 13 residues long. The CDR3 nucleotides are TGCGCCAGCAGCGTGACTAGTTACAGTGAGCAGTTCTTC. It is translated as CASSVTSYSEQFF.

The chain has TRBV15 and TRBJ1-4; D is perhaps TRBD1 (5 bases). This CDR3 has 16 amino acids. Trimming removed 5 bases from V and 4 bases from J, with 17 bases in between. From germline, CDR1 is LNHNV and CDR2 YYDKDF (reference sequence). CDR3 protein: CATSGDRGGGNEKLFF. The CDR3 region has the DNA TGTGCCACCAGCGGGGATCGCGGGGGGGGTAATGAAAAACTGTTTTTT.

This clone has just a few counts. The J gene is TRBJ2-1, the V gene TRBV19; 10 positions agree with TRBD1. The CDR3 is made up of 16 amino acids. CDR1 and CDR2 (germline): LNHDA, SQIVND (reference sequence). Trimming at V came to 3 bases and at J to 5 bases, leaving 7 bases not matched to a gene. The CDR3 DNA follows: TGTGCCAGTAGTATGGGGCCCGGGACAGGGGACAATGAGCAGTTCTTC. Its translation is CASSMGPGTGDNEQFF.

There are a few counts of this clone. V is TRBV19 and J is TRBJ1-2; 7 bases align to TRBD1. The CDR3 extends over 13 amino acids. CDR1 is LNHDA and CDR2 is SQIVND in the germline V gene (reference sequence). The ends lost 0 bases at V and 9 bases at J; junction bases unmatched: 4. Written as DNA, the CDR3 is TGTGCCAGTAGTATAGACCCGGGACAGAGCTACACCTTC. It codes for CASSIDPGQSYTF. Complete variable domain (other parts from reference TRBV19 and TRBJ1-2): DGGITQSPKYLFRKEGQNVTLSCEQNLNHDAMYWYRQDPGQGLRLIYYSQIVNDFQKGDIAEGYSVSREKKESFPLTVTSAQKNPTAFYLCASSIDPGQSYTFGSGTRLTVV.

The V and J genes are TRBV9 and TRBJ2-6, with 7 nucleotides matching TRBD1. Germline-derived CDR1 and CDR2 are SGDLS and YYNGEE. The CDR3 is 15 amino acids. V dropped 4 bases and J dropped 2; count of bases not matched to a gene: 3. The CDR3 is CASSHQGAGANVLTF. The CDR3, as DNA: TGTGCCAGCAGCCATCAGGGGGCTGGGGCCAACGTCCTGACTTTC.

The J gene is TRBJ1-2, the V gene TRBV29-1; TRBD1 matches 9 bases. Germline V lookup: CDR1 SQVTM, CDR2 ANQGSEA. The CDR3 extends over 11 amino acids. The ends lost 7 bases at V and 10 bases at J; junction bases unmatched: 7. The CDR3 is CSAPGQGTYTF. The DNA of the CDR3 is TGCAGCGCCCCGGGACAGGGAACCTACACCTTC.

This clone came up a few times. The V gene is TRBV10-1, the J gene TRBJ2-3, with TRBD2 as a possible D gene (5 bases). Germline V gene sequence: CDR1 WNHNN, CDR2 SYGVQD (reference sequence). The CDR3 runs to 12 residues. V lost 6 bases to trimming and J lost 6 bases, with 10 bases between them. The CDR3 bases are TGCGCCAGCAGCCGGGGAATGGATACGCAGTATTTT. The encoded protein is CASSRGMDTQYF.

The genes are TRBV9 and TRBJ2-7, with D possibly matching TRBD2 (6 bases). Germline V CDR1 and CDR2: SGDLS, YYNGEE. This CDR3 contains 16 residues. Trimming removed 1 base at V and 3 bases at J, with 17 bases between. This CDR3 reads CASSVSGGSSHYEQYF. In DNA form, the CDR3 reads TGTGCCAGCAGCGTATCTGGGGGGTCCTCGCACTACGAGCAGTACTTC.

The chain uses TRBV6-5 and TRBJ2-2; no clear D gene. The V end lost 0 bases, the J end lost 1 base, and 9 bases lay between the germline ends. Germline assignment: CDR1 MNHEY and CDR2 SVGAGI. The CDR3 is 16 residues long. CDR3 region: CASSYSMPGNTGELFF. The CDR3 nucleotides are TGTGCCAGCAGTTACTCTATGCCCGGGAACACCGGGGAGCTGTTTTTT.

This chain joins TRBV5-1 and TRBJ2-7, with a tentative D call TRBD1 (7 bases). Trimming took 0 bases from V and 6 from J, leaving 13 bases between them. Per the germline V gene, CDR1 is SGHRS and CDR2 is YFSETQ. There are 14 residues in the CDR3. The CDR3 sequence is CASSLASGGGEQYF. In nucleotides, the CDR3 is TGCGCCAGCAGCTTGGCATCAGGGGGAGGCGAGCAGTACTTC.

The chain combines TRBV10-1 with TRBJ2-2; tentatively, D is TRBD2 (6 bases). CDR1 is WNHNN, CDR2 SYGVQD, per germline (reference sequence). There are 13 residues in the CDR3. V was pared by 8 bases and J by 4 bases, with 11 bases between. CDR3 sequence reads: CASAAEGTGELFF. CDR3 coding DNA: TGCGCCAGCGCCGCGGAGGGCACCGGGGAGCTGTTTTTT.

This clone was picked up a small number of times. This sequence joins TRBV2 and TRBJ1-1, with 7 nucleotides matching TRBD1. Germline CDR1 and CDR2: SNHLY and FYNNEI. The CDR3 is 13 residues long. With 7 bases clipped from V and 1 base from J, the junction kept 3 bases outside the gene matches. CDR3 DNA: TGTGCCAGCACAAGGGACAGGAACACTGAAGCTTTCTTT. Its protein is CASTRDRNTEAFF.

The J gene is TRBJ1-5, the V gene TRBV19; 7 bases map to TRBD1. The CDR3 is made up of 15 amino acids. With V trimmed by 8 bases and J by 1 base, 8 bases remained unmatched. Germline lookup yields CDR1 LNHDA and CDR2 SQIVND (reference sequence). CDR3 nucleotides: TGTGCCAGTCGTACAGGGGTACCAAGCAATCAGCCCCAGCATTTT. As protein: CASRTGVPSNQPQHF.

The CDR3 DNA reads as TGTGCCAGCAGCCCGGGGGGGGGCAACACTGAAGCTTTCTTT. Amino acid sequence: CASSPGGGNTEAFF. The chain uses TRBV5-4 and TRBJ1-1; possible D gene TRBD1, 6 bases. Germline loops: CDR1 SGHNT, CDR2 YYREEE (reference sequence). V was cut by 4 bases and J by 2 bases, with 12 bases left in between. This CDR3 comprises 14 residues.

The chain carries TRBV27 and TRBJ1-2; D is possibly TRBD1 (5 bases). V gave up 5 bases and J gave up 2 bases, with 12 bases separating them. This CDR3 contains 14 residues. The germline gives CDR1 MNHEY, CDR2 SMNVEV (reference sequence). CDR3 in amino acids: CASSPGGENYGYTF. Written as DNA, the CDR3 is TGTGCCAGCAGTCCGGGGGGGGAAAACTATGGCTACACCTTC.